This TCR beta chain was sequenced in a study of T-cell memory formation after mild COVID-19. Study-level information: TCR clusters largely stayed donor specific.

Findings of the study overall: Day 15 to 85 contracting clones showed balanced CD4/CD8; later expanders leaned CD4+. The appearance of some responding clones in pre-infection memory suggested that cross-reactive memory joined.

Sample barcodes and UMIs were carried by the TCR alpha and TCR beta cDNA libraries that 5'RACE generated with constant-segment primers. TCRdb re-derived calls from the 5' RACE reads in MiXCR, one entry per CDR3 protein. The table records 500,000 to 600,000 distinct CDR3 sequences, under 20% of them present only once. This clonotype came up a few times. What it recognizes is unknown. Germline lookup yields CDR1 SGDLS and CDR2 YYNGEE. The length of the CDR3 is 16 residues. Trimming took 2 bases from V and 0 from J, leaving 14 bases between them. The rearrangement uses TRBV9 and TRBJ1-1; D perhaps matches TRBD1 (5 bases). This TCR came from an adult woman who had mild COVID-19 (a few samples of this study predate the infection). Cell type and time point are not known. Sequencing was done on a sample of PBMCs or a T cell subset sorted from them (not recorded which). The CDR3 reads CASSVSGGRMNTEAFF. The DNA of the CDR3 is TGTGCCAGCAGCGTCAGTGGGGGGAGAATGAACACTGAAGCTTTCTTT.